A single sample gave rise to the 29 T cell receptor beta chains below, sequenced in a study of blood T cell repertoires in COVID-19. TCRdb's copy holds only in-frame clones and misses some; the assay was immunoSEQ multiplex PCR. This sample has under 300,000 clones, with roughly 90% found just once. The sequenced material came from PBMCs or T cells enriched from blood (not recorded which). Receptors originate from a woman aged 30 to 39 with acute COVID-19.

The gene calls are TRBV5-6 and TRBJ2-1; D not resolved. The germline CDR1 and CDR2 sequences are SGHDT and YYEEEE. V lost 0 bases, J lost 0 bases, and 10 bases lay in between. This CDR3 region has 16 residues. CDR3 amino acids: CASSLGGFLSYNEQFF. The CDR3 DNA reads as TGTGCCAGCAGCTTGGGAGGCTTCCTCTCCTACAATGAGCAGTTCTTC.

This rearrangement joins TRBV7-9 to TRBJ2-2; D is uncertain. Germline assignment: CDR1 SEHNR and CDR2 FQNEAQ (reference sequence). Trimming left V 4 bases short and J 6 bases short, with 9 bases between. This CDR3 has 13 amino acids. The CDR3 region is CASSSISPGELFF. The CDR3 region has the DNA TGTGCCAGCAGCTCAATCAGTCCCGGGGAGCTGTTTTTT. Full variable domain (outside the CDR3, taken from reference TRBV7-9 and TRBJ2-2): DTGVSQNPRHKITKRGQNVTFRCDPISEHNRLYWYRQTLGQGPEFLTYFQNEAQLEKSRLLSDRFSAERPKGSFSTLEIQRTEQGDSAMYLCASSSISPGELFFGEGSRLTVL.

V gene TRBV5-6 combines with J gene TRBJ2-2; no clear D. Germline CDR1 SGHDT, CDR2 YYEEEE. The CDR3 is 14 amino acids. Trimming shortened V by 1 base and J by 7 bases, and 11 bases separated the two germline ends. CDR3 DNA: TGTGCCAGCAGCTTGTACGGGTTTGGCGGGGAGCTGTTTTTT. This translates into CASSLYGFGGELFF.

V is TRBV3-1 (or the pseudogene TRBV3-2) and J is TRBJ1-2; D is possibly TRBD1 (5 bases). The CDR3 is 14 residues long. V shed 0 bases and J shed 8 bases, with 13 bases lying between them. CDR1 is LGHDT, CDR2 YNNKEL, per germline (reference sequence). CDR3 sequence reads: CASSQDVQGRGYTF. The CDR3 region has the DNA TGTGCCAGCAGCCAAGACGTCCAGGGTAGAGGCTACACCTTC.

The chain couples TRBV2 to TRBJ2-1, with 8 bases matching TRBD2. J lost 6 bases, V lost 4 bases, and 11 bases had no gene match. Germline CDR1 and CDR2: SNHLY and FYNNEI. There are 16 residues in the CDR3. DNA for the CDR3: TGTGCCAGCAGTGGGACGAGCGGGGGACGGGTCAATGAGCAGTTCTTC. Residues: CASSGTSGGRVNEQFF.

The table lists this clone with a count of one. The CDR3 DNA is TGTGCCAGCAGTTTATGGGCCCTGGGCAATCAGCCCCAGCATTTT. Translating it yields CASSLWALGNQPQHF. This sequence joins TRBV28 and TRBJ1-5; D ambiguous. Trimming removed 0 bases at V and 2 bases at J, with 8 bases between. Per germline, CDR1 MDHEN and CDR2 SYDVKM. The CDR3 loop spans 15 amino acids.

V is TRBV5-4 and J is TRBJ1-4; D may be TRBD1 (6 bases). Germline V gene lookup returns CDR1 SGHNT and CDR2 YYREEE (reference sequence). V lost 4 bases and J lost 6, with 13 bases in between. The CDR3 sequence is 14 residues long. The CDR3 DNA follows: TGTGCCAGCAGCCGGGACACGCAGGATGAAAAACTGTTTTTT. The encoded protein is CASSRDTQDEKLFF. Drawing the rest from reference TRBV5-4 and TRBJ1-4, the complete variable domain is ETGVTQSPTHLIKTRGQQVTLRCSSQSGHNTVSWYQQALGQGPQFIFQYYREEENGRGNFPPRFSGLQFPNYSSELNVNALELDDSALYLCASSRDTQDEKLFFGSGTQLSVL.

The rearrangement uses TRBV11-2 and TRBJ2-5; tentatively, D is TRBD1 (5 bases). The V end lost 1 base, the J end lost 2 bases, and 14 bases lay between the germline ends. CDR3 length: 16 amino acids. Germline values: CDR1 SGHAT, CDR2 FQNNGV. The DNA for the CDR3 is TGTGCCAGCAGCTTAGGGGGCAGGGTGGGGCAAGAGACCCAGTACTTC. Translating it yields CASSLGGRVGQETQYF.

The chain recombines TRBV7-2 with TRBJ1-5; 8 bases line up with TRBD1. CDR1 and CDR2 (germline): SGHTA, FQGNSA. Losses at the gene ends were 5 bases for V and 5 bases for J; bases not matched to a gene: 8. This CDR3 is built from 15 residues. The CDR3 DNA reads as TGTGCCAGCAGCCTACAGACAGGGGAGGATCAGCCCCAGCATTTT. Translating gives CASSLQTGEDQPQHF.

V usage is TRBV19 and J usage is TRBJ1-6; D is uncertain. Trimming took 7 bases from V and 2 from J, leaving 6 bases between them. From germline, CDR1 is LNHDA and CDR2 SQIVND (reference sequence). The CDR3 is 13 amino acids. Here the CDR3 reads CASTNTYNSPLHF. The CDR3, as DNA: TGTGCCAGTACGAACACCTATAATTCACCCCTCCACTTT.

V is TRBV2 and J is TRBJ1-5, with D perhaps matching TRBD1 (6 bases). Germline V gene data show CDR1 as SNHLY and CDR2 as FYNNEI. V was pared by 6 bases and J by 3 bases, with 15 bases between. The CDR3 covers 15 residues. The CDR3 is CASSTRGGYNQPQHF. DNA for the CDR3: TGTGCCAGCAGCACTAGGGGGGGTTACAATCAGCCCCAGCATTTT.

This chain's CDR3 is CAISGGQEPRLFF. The CDR3 nucleotides read TGTGCCATCAGTGGGGGACAGGAGCCTCGGCTGTTTTTT. The chain uses TRBV10-3 and TRBJ1-4, with 8 positions matching TRBD1. Germline V gene sequence: CDR1 ENHRY, CDR2 SYGVKD. The CDR3 spans 13 residues. V dropped 4 bases and J dropped 14; count of bases not matched to a gene: 9.

The CDR3 nucleotides are TGTGCCAGCAGTCTACCGGCGGGGGGCAACTATGGCTACACCTTC. Translation gives CASSLPAGGNYGYTF. V is TRBV28 and J is TRBJ1-2; a possible D gene is TRBD1 (6 bases). The CDR3 is made up of 15 amino acids. Germline assignment: CDR1 MDHEN and CDR2 SYDVKM. V lost 5 bases, J lost 2 bases, and 15 bases lay in between.

J is TRBJ2-2 and V is TRBV28; D is ambiguous. CDR3 length equals 13 residues. V dropped 2 bases and J dropped 5 bases, with 6 bases sitting between them. The germline V gene has CDR1 MDHEN and CDR2 SYDVKM. CDR3 region: CASSLRWTGELFF. For the CDR3, the DNA is TGTGCCAGCAGTTTACGGTGGACCGGGGAGCTGTTTTTT.

The J gene is TRBJ2-1, the V gene TRBV28; 10 positions match TRBD2. The CDR3 extends over 16 amino acids. V shed 8 bases, J shed 1 base, and the junction held 8 bases outside the gene matches. Germline lookup yields CDR1 MDHEN and CDR2 SYDVKM. The CDR3 sequence: CASLSSGRGSYNEQFF. The CDR3 coding sequence is TGTGCCAGCCTCTCTAGCGGGAGAGGGTCCTACAATGAGCAGTTCTTC.

This sequence joins TRBV5-1 and TRBJ2-7; 8 bases are shared with TRBD2. The length of the CDR3 is 14 residues. With 0 bases clipped from V and 1 base from J, the junction kept 0 bases outside the gene matches. Germline V gene sequence: CDR1 SGHRS, CDR2 YFSETQ. This CDR3 reads CASSLGGGSYEQYF. The CDR3 coding sequence is TGCGCCAGCAGCTTGGGCGGGGGGTCCTACGAGCAGTACTTC.

The chain employs TRBV19 and TRBJ1-5, with D perhaps TRBD1 (6 bases). Germline V gene sequence: CDR1 LNHDA, CDR2 SQIVND (reference sequence). This CDR3 comprises 18 residues. Trimming removed 7 bases from V and 2 bases from J, with 24 bases in between. CDR3 sequence reads: CASIPRGFSRDGNQPQHF. In nucleotides, the CDR3 is TGTGCCAGTATCCCAAGGGGGTTTAGCAGGGACGGCAATCAGCCCCAGCATTTT.

This clone came up once. The chain has TRBV30 and TRBJ2-5; D is perhaps TRBD1 (6 bases). Per the germline V gene, CDR1 is GTSNPN and CDR2 is SVGIG (reference sequence). The V gene lost 0 bases and the J gene lost 5 bases, with 16 bases spanning the gap. The CDR3 has 15 amino acids. The CDR3 is CAWSVGGTGRETQYF. CDR3 nucleotide sequence: TGTGCCTGGAGTGTAGGAGGTACAGGGCGGGAGACCCAGTACTTC.

The chain has TRBV2 and TRBJ2-3; no definite D call. This CDR3 contains 13 residues. CDR1 is SNHLY and CDR2 is FYNNEI in the germline V gene. Trimming left V 2 bases short and J 3 bases short, with 6 bases between. CDR3 in amino acids: CASSELETDTQYF. CDR3 nucleotides: TGTGCCAGCAGTGAATTGGAGACAGATACGCAGTATTTT.

The rearrangement joins TRBV7-2 to TRBJ2-7; 10 bases fit TRBD2. The CDR3 loop spans 15 amino acids. The J segment lost 3 bases and the V segment lost 5 bases, leaving 7 bases of the junction unmatched. CDR1 and CDR2 from the germline V gene are SGHTA and FQGNSA. This CDR3 reads CASSLTSGAYYEQYF. In DNA, the CDR3 is TGTGCCAGCAGCCTAACTAGCGGGGCCTACTACGAGCAGTACTTC.

This rearrangement joins TRBV3-1 (or the pseudogene TRBV3-2) to TRBJ1-2, with 12 bases matching TRBD1. Germline values: CDR1 LGHDT, CDR2 YNNKEL (reference sequence). Unmatched junction bases numbered 12, after V lost 2 bases and J lost 8 bases. The CDR3 consists of 17 residues. DNA of the CDR3: TGTGCCAGCAGCCAATTGGGACAGGGGGCTGTATTCTCCGGCTACACCTTC. Its protein product is CASSQLGQGAVFSGYTF.

V usage is TRBV28 and J usage is TRBJ1-5; 9 nucleotides line up with TRBD1. This CDR3 has 15 residues. CDR1 and CDR2 from the germline V gene are MDHEN and SYDVKM. V lost 4 bases, J lost 6 bases, and 7 bases stayed unmatched. The CDR3 bases are TGTGCCAGCAGTTCAGAACAGGGGGCAATTCAGCCCCAGCATTTT. As protein: CASSSEQGAIQPQHF. Complete variable domain (other parts from reference TRBV28 and TRBJ1-5): DVKVTQSSRYLVKRTGEKVFLECVQDMDHENMFWYRQDPGLGLRLIYFSYDVKMKEKGDIPEGYSVSREKKERFSLILESASTNQTSMYLCASSSEQGAIQPQHFGDGTRLSIL.

This clone was picked up one time. CDR3 sequence (DNA): TGTGCCAGCAGTAGGGGATTCACTGAAGCTTTCTTT. Translation gives CASSRGFTEAFF. The V gene is TRBV2, the J gene TRBJ1-1; possible D gene TRBD1, 5 bases. V lost 5 bases, J lost 4 bases, and 8 bases lay in between. CDR1 is SNHLY and CDR2 is FYNNEI in the germline V gene. The CDR3 extends over 12 amino acids.

This clone appeared a single time. The chain has TRBV13 and TRBJ1-6; the D is unclear. This CDR3 region has 14 residues. The germline CDR1 and CDR2 sequences are PRHDT and FYEKMQ (reference sequence). V lost 2 bases to trimming and J lost 7 bases, with 9 bases between them. The CDR3 sequence is CASSLSVENSPLHF. CDR3 coding DNA: TGTGCCAGCAGCTTAAGCGTGGAGAATTCACCCCTCCACTTT.

The chain combines TRBV27 with TRBJ1-6; 7 nucleotides line up with TRBD1. Losses at the gene ends were 4 bases for V and 3 bases for J; bases not matched to a gene: 15. The CDR3 consists of 19 residues. Germline loops: CDR1 MNHEY, CDR2 SMNVEV (reference sequence). DNA for the CDR3: TGTGCCAGCAGTTCAGGACAGGAAAATTTACTAAACTATAATTCACCCCTCCACTTT. The encoded protein is CASSSGQENLLNYNSPLHF.

V gene TRBV18 combines with J gene TRBJ1-3; D unresolved. V lost 3 bases, J lost 0 bases, and 12 bases lay in between. The germline gives CDR1 KGHSH, CDR2 LQKENI. The CDR3 length is 16 residues. This CDR3 is CASSPQDTHSGNTIYF. Written as DNA, the CDR3 is TGTGCCAGCTCACCCCAAGACACTCACTCTGGAAACACCATATATTTT.

This clone has only one observation. The chain recombines TRBV28 with TRBJ1-2, with no clear D. Looked up from germline, CDR1 is MDHEN and CDR2 is SYDVKM. V was trimmed by 5 bases and J by 6 bases, leaving 19 bases between them. CDR3 size: 15 residues. The CDR3 here is CASSPHSLQRNGYTF. The CDR3 DNA reads TGTGCCAGCAGTCCACACTCTCTACAGCGGAATGGCTACACCTTC.

The chain carries TRBV7-9 and TRBJ2-7, with TRBD2 matching 9 bases. The germline V gene has CDR1 SEHNR and CDR2 FQNEAQ (reference sequence). Unmatched junction bases numbered 1, after V lost 0 bases and J lost 4 bases. The CDR3 spans 14 residues. For the CDR3, the DNA is TGTGCCAGCAGCTTAGCGGGACTAGCTTACGAGCAGTACTTC. Protein product: CASSLAGLAYEQYF.

This clone has a single count. The chain uses TRBV7-6 and TRBJ2-7, with 7 nucleotides matching TRBD2. The CDR3 has 14 amino acids. V gave up 5 bases and J gave up 3 bases; unmatched junction bases: 7. Germline V CDR1 and CDR2: SGHVS, FNYEAQ. CDR3 coding DNA: TGTGCCAGCAGCCGGGGGGAGGGAATCTACGAGCAGTACTTC. It specifies CASSRGEGIYEQYF.